Shown below are 17 T cell receptor beta chains from a single sample sequenced in a study of human T cells and chemical hapten exposure. Someone pulled total RNA out of unfractionated whole blood. Individual cDNA molecules received unique molecular identifiers in the library. TCRdb re-called the reads with MiXCR, one entry per CDR3 protein. The table includes roughly 120,000 distinct CDR3 sequences, roughly 8.5% detected once. Sample: whole blood. The receptors shown here come from a human donor in good health. Some clones in this sample may be carry-over from other donors' samples.

The rearrangement uses TRBV20-1 and TRBJ2-1; the match to TRBD2 covers 10 bases. Germline-derived CDR1 and CDR2 are DFQATT and SNEGSKA (reference sequence). V was pared by 5 bases and J by 4 bases, with 5 bases of the junction left unmatched. This CDR3 spans 14 amino acids. This chain's CDR3 is CSARLAGGYNEQFF. The CDR3, as DNA: TGCAGTGCTCGTTTAGCGGGGGGTTACAATGAGCAGTTCTTC.

In this sample, this clonotype turned up a few times. The chain carries TRBV25-1 and TRBJ2-3; TRBD2 might be the D (7 bases). This CDR3 region has 15 residues. Trimming removed 3 bases at V and 0 bases at J, with 10 bases between. Germline CDR1 and CDR2: MGHDK and SYGVNS. CDR3 sequence (DNA): TGTGCCAGCAGTGAGCGGGGGCCGAGCACAGATACGCAGTATTTT. Translated, it gives CASSERGPSTDTQYF.

This clonotype turned up a few times. V gene TRBV5-1 combines with J gene TRBJ2-3; 8 bases fit TRBD2. Trimming took 4 bases from V and 0 from J; bases not matched to a gene: 7. Germline V gives CDR1 SGHRS, CDR2 YFSETQ. The CDR3 length is 16 residues. Here the CDR3 reads CASSPAGAISTDTQYF. In nucleotides, the CDR3 is TGCGCCAGCAGCCCAGCGGGAGCCATTAGCACAGATACGCAGTATTTT.

The chain couples TRBV4-1 to TRBJ1-2; D is unclear. CDR1 and CDR2 from the germline V gene are MGHRA and YSYEKL. The CDR3 length is 15 residues. V dropped 1 base and J dropped 2 bases, with 11 bases sitting between them. The CDR3 DNA follows: TGCGCCAGCAGCCAAGTAAAGGACGGGAACTATGGCTACACCTTC. Protein sequence: CASSQVKDGNYGYTF.

This clonotype was detected many times. This chain uses TRBV19 with TRBJ1-1; D unclear. The ends were cut back, 3 bases at V and 5 bases at J, with 10 bases in the middle. CDR1 is LNHDA, CDR2 SQIVND, per germline (reference sequence). The CDR3 is 13 amino acids. The CDR3 nucleotides are TGTGCCAGTAGTATTTACGGGAATACTGAAGCTTTCTTT. It codes for CASSIYGNTEAFF.

As concerns this clonotype: Germline is not matched at one junction end, which may reflect a read error. The V and J genes are TRBV29-1 and TRBJ2-2; TRBD2 matches at 15 bases. The CDR3 runs to 16 residues. Germline CDR1 is SQVTM and CDR2 is ANQGSEA. The CDR3 DNA is TGCAGCGGGGGACTAGCGGGAGGAGCGAACACCGGGGAGCTGGTTTTT. Translating gives CSGGLAGGANTGELVF.

This clonotype was seen only a few times. The rearrangement links TRBV21-1 to TRBJ2-7. TRBV21-1 corresponds to a pseudogene. This CDR3 contains 17 residues. As DNA, the CDR3 is TGTGCCAGCAGCAAAGCCAACCGACGCCTCAGCTCCTACGAGCAGTACTTC. Its protein is CASSKANRRLSSYEQYF.

The V call is TRBV9, the J call TRBJ1-4; D is unclear. The CDR3 is 13 amino acids. V was shortened by 0 bases and J by 7 bases, with 7 bases between the two germline ends. The germline gives CDR1 SGDLS, CDR2 YYNGEE. DNA for the CDR3: TGTGCCAGCAGCGTAGTGGTCGGTGAAAAACTGTTTTTT. Translated: CASSVVVGEKLFF.

This clonotype was seen more than once but under ten times. The V call is TRBV20-1, the J call TRBJ2-5; D perhaps matches TRBD2 (5 bases). Germline CDR1 reads DFQATT; CDR2 reads SNEGSKA (reference sequence). V was shortened by 4 bases and J by 2 bases, with 20 bases between the two germline ends. The length of the CDR3 is 16 residues. The chain's CDR3 is CSAKVLGRGAQETQYF. In DNA, the CDR3 is TGCAGTGCTAAGGTCCTAGGACGGGGAGCGCAAGAGACCCAGTACTTC.

The rearrangement links TRBV4-3 to TRBJ1-4; D unresolved. Per the germline V gene, CDR1 is LGHNA and CDR2 is YSLEER. The CDR3 runs to 16 residues. V lost 0 bases to trimming and J lost 5 bases, with 13 bases between them. The CDR3 bases are TGCGCCAGCAGCCAAGATTTGGCGGGGTCCAATGAAAAACTGTTTTTT. Translating gives CASSQDLAGSNEKLFF.

This clonotype was seen more than once but under ten times. The V call is TRBV7-9, the J call TRBJ2-2, with a tentative D call TRBD1 (5 bases). The CDR3 loop spans 17 amino acids. Trimming left V 3 bases short and J 0 bases short, with 14 bases between. CDR1 is SEHNR and CDR2 is FQNEAQ in the germline V gene (reference sequence). The CDR3 bases are TGTGCCAGCAGCTTGTTCGAGACAGCAACGAACACCGGGGAGCTGTTTTTT. This translates into CASSLFETATNTGELFF.

The V gene is TRBV6-5, the J gene TRBJ2-7; D possibly matches TRBD1 or TRBD2 (6 bases each). The CDR3 consists of 13 residues. From germline, CDR1 is MNHEY and CDR2 SVGAGI. The V and J ends lost 8 bases and 4 bases respectively, with 15 bases between them. Written as DNA, the CDR3 is TGTGCCAGCCGTAGATCGGGGGCTTACGAGCAGTACTTC. It yields the protein CASRRSGAYEQYF.

At least ten counts were recorded for this clonotype. The rearrangement links TRBV6-2 or TRBV6-3 to TRBJ2-1; the D is unclear. Trimming took 4 bases from V and 2 from J, leaving 9 bases between them. Per germline, CDR1 MNHEY and CDR2 SVGEGT. The CDR3 is made up of 14 amino acids. This CDR3 is CASSSNQAYNEQFF. The DNA of the CDR3 is TGTGCCAGCAGTTCCAATCAAGCCTACAATGAGCAGTTCTTC.

The chain joins TRBV11-2 to TRBJ2-1, with D possibly TRBD2 on 5 matching bases. CDR1 and CDR2 (germline): SGHAT, FQNNGV. Trimming pared 5 bases from V and 4 bases from J, leaving 9 bases between. This CDR3 has 13 amino acids. The CDR3, as DNA: TGTGCCAGCAGCACCGGACTTTACAATGAGCAGTTCTTC. This translates into CASSTGLYNEQFF.

This sequence joins TRBV6-5 and TRBJ1-2; 7 bases are a match to TRBD1. The junction had 7 bases not matched to a gene; V was cut back by 7 bases and J by 5 bases. This CDR3 has 13 amino acids. The germline gives CDR1 MNHEY, CDR2 SVGAGI. CDR3 sequence reads: CASTDRAGYGYTF. CDR3 sequence (DNA): TGTGCCAGCACCGACAGGGCCGGATATGGCTACACCTTC.

The rearrangement links TRBV18 to TRBJ1-1; D ambiguous. Germline V gene sequence: CDR1 KGHSH, CDR2 LQKENI. V was shortened by 1 base and J by 1 base, with 7 bases between the two germline ends. The CDR3 runs to 14 residues. The CDR3 spells CASSPQRENTEAFF. The CDR3 bases are TGTGCCAGCTCACCACAGAGGGAGAACACTGAAGCTTTCTTT.

This chain links TRBV7-8 with TRBJ2-5; TRBD2 matches 10 bases. Per the germline V gene, CDR1 is SGHVS and CDR2 is FQNEAQ. The CDR3 sequence is 16 residues long. V lost 5 bases to trimming and J lost 1 base; unmatched junction nucleotides: 7. The CDR3 reads CASSPTSGALQETQYF. Here the CDR3 DNA reads TGTGCCAGCAGCCCCACTAGCGGGGCCCTCCAAGAGACCCAGTACTTC. Filled out from reference TRBV7-8 and TRBJ2-5, the complete variable domain reads GAGVSQSPRYKVAKRGQDVALRCDPISGHVSLFWYQQALGQGPEFLTYFQNEAQLDKSGLPSDRFFAERPEGSVSTLKIQRTQQEDSAVYLCASSPTSGALQETQYFGPGTRLLVL.